The entry below gives a single T cell receptor beta chain sequence along with its context. These data belong to a study of blood T cell repertoires in COVID-19. Study as a whole: COVID-19 samples from acute and convalescent phases originated in the United States, Italy and Spain.

There are 13 residues in the CDR3. Germline loops: CDR1 SGHRS, CDR2 YFSETQ. The ends were cut back, 4 bases at V and 4 bases at J, with 9 bases in the middle. TCRdb's copy holds only in-frame clones and misses some; the assay was immunoSEQ multiplex PCR. The sample has a few hundred thousand clones, 75% to 90% seen once. The sample consisted of PBMCs or T cells enriched from blood (not recorded which). The TCR was taken from a man aged 40-49 years who had recovered from COVID-19. The J gene is TRBJ1-5, the V gene TRBV5-1; no clear D. The CDR3 nucleotides read TGCGCCAGCAGCACAGAACCGAATCAGCCCCAGCATTTT. As protein: CASSTEPNQPQHF.